This T cell receptor beta chain was sequenced during a study of blood T cell repertoires in COVID-19. Study-level background: Whether acute or convalescent, the COVID-19 samples came from the United States, Italy and Spain. PBMCs, B-cell-depleted T cells, or T cells provided the cDNA or gDNA that made up the material.

Looked up from germline, CDR1 is KGHDR and CDR2 is SFDVKD. Trimming took off 3 bases at V and 3 bases at J, with 11 bases between the two ends. This CDR3 has 15 amino acids. This clone was recorded only once. The table came from immunoSEQ multiplex PCR; TCRdb's copy has only in-frame clones and leaves some out. The sample lists fewer than 250,000 clones; just under 85% were seen once. The V gene is TRBV24-1, the J gene TRBJ1-5, with D unclear. This TCR derives from a man aged 50 or older with acute or convalescent COVID-19. Sequencing input: peripheral blood. Here the CDR3 reads CATSDAMEDNQPQHF. CDR3 sequence (DNA): TGTGCCACCAGTGATGCTATGGAGGACAATCAGCCCCAGCATTTT.